The clone carrying this T cell receptor beta chain was picked up a small number of times. As yet, its antigen is unknown. These data are taken from a study of T cell repertoires in cytomegalovirus infection. CDR3 length: 12 amino acids. Per germline, CDR1 SEHNR and CDR2 FQNEAQ (reference sequence). The germline V and J ends were trimmed by 11 bases and 4 bases, with 14 bases remaining between them. MiXCR, run by TCRdb on the reads, gives a single entry per CDR3 protein. The data hold about 55,000 distinct CDR3 sequences, with around 20% observed a single time. Study-wide results and limits: Dominant in the ex vivo response were TCR beta clonotypes restricted by HLA-C and specific for CMV. The study identified carriers of CMV plus the relevant HLA from cumulative public TCR beta family frequency.

The sequence came from a human donor in good health (CMV status not recorded). Some clones in this sample may be carry-over from other donors' samples. The chain employs TRBV7-9 and TRBJ1-2; D uncertain. The material was CD8+ T cells from cultured PBMCs, obtained from culture after CMV antigen stimulation. The CDR3 DNA sequence: TGTGCCGGTACTGAATCCCTCTATGGCTACACCTTC. Protein: CAGTESLYGYTF.